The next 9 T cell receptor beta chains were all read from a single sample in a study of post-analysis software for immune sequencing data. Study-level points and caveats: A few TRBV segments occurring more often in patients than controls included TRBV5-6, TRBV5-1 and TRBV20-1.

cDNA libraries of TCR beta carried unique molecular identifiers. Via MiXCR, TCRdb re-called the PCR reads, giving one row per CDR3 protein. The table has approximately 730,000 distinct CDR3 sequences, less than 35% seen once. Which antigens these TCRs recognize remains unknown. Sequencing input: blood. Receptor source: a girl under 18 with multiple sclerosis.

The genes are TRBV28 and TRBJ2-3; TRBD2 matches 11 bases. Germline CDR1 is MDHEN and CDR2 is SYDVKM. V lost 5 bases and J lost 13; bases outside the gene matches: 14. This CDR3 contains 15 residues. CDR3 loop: CASSPTLAGGLREYF. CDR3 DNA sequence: TGTGCCAGCAGTCCAACTCTAGCGGGAGGCCTTCGAGAGTATTTT.

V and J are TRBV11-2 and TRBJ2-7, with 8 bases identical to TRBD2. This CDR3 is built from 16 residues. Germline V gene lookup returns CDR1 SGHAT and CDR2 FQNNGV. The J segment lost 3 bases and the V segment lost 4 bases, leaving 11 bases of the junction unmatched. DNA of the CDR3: TGTGCCAGCAGCTCCCCAGGGAGCGGGAGTTTCTACGAGCAGTACTTC. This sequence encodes CASSSPGSGSFYEQYF. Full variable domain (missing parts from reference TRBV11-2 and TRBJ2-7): EAGVAQSPRYKIIEKRQSVAFWCNPISGHATLYWYQQILGQGPKLLIQFQNNGVVDDSQLPKDRFSAERLKGVDSTLKIQPAKLEDSAVYLCASSSPGSGSFYEQYFGPGTRLTVT.

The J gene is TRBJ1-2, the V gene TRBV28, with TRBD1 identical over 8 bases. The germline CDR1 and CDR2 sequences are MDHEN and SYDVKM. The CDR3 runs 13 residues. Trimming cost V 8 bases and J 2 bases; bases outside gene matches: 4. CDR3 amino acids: CASQTGVNYGYTF. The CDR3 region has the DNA TGTGCCAGCCAGACAGGGGTAAACTATGGCTACACCTTC.

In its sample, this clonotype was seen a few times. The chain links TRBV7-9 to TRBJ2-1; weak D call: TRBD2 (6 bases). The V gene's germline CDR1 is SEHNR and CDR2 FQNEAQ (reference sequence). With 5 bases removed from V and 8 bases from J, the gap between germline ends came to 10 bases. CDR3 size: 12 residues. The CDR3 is CASSPGLDEQFF. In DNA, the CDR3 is TGTGCCAGCAGCCCGGGACTTGATGAGCAGTTCTTC.

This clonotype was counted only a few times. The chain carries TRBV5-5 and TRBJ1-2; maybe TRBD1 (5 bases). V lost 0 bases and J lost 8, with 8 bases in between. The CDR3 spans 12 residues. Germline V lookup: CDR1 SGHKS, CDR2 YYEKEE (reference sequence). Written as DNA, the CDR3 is TGTGCCAGCAGCTTGGCGGCAGGGGGCTACACCTTC. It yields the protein CASSLAAGGYTF.

Written as DNA, the CDR3 is TGCGCCAGCAGCTTGTCGGGGGCGCGGGATGAAAAACTGTTTTTT. Amino acids: CASSLSGARDEKLFF. The rearrangement links TRBV5-1 to TRBJ1-4; TRBD1 might be the D (6 bases). Trimming took off 1 base at V and 6 bases at J, with 13 bases between the two ends. Per the germline V gene, CDR1 is SGHRS and CDR2 is YFSETQ. This CDR3 is 15 amino acids long.

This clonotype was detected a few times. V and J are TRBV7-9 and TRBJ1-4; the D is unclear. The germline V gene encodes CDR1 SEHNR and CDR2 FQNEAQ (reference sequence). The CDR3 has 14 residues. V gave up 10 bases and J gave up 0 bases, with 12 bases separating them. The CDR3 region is CATTDTTTNEKLFF. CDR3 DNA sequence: TGTGCCACTACAGACACAACAACTAATGAAAAACTGTTTTTT.

CDR3: CASRSRPGGYNEQFF. CDR3 in DNA: TGTGCCAGCAGAAGCCGGCCCGGTGGTTATAATGAGCAGTTCTTC. The chain has TRBV2 and TRBJ2-1, with D hard to call. CDR3 size: 15 residues. Germline lookup yields CDR1 SNHLY and CDR2 FYNNEI. Trimming stripped 6 bases from V and 7 bases from J, with 19 bases between.

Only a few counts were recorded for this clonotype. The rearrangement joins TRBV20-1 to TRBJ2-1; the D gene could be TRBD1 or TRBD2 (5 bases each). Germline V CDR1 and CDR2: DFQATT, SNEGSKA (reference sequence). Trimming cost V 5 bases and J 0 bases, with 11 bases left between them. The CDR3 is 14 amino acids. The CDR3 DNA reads TGCAGTGCTGGGACCTCCAGCTCCTACAATGAGCAGTTCTTC. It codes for CSAGTSSSYNEQFF.